This T cell receptor (beta chain) was sequenced during a study of cytomegalovirus exposure and HLA in healthy donors. The wider study: The 90 to 150 validation repertoires used the same platform as the roughly 610 first-cohort repertoires, a later analysis reported.

The study, taken as a whole, reports: There were fewer than 200 TCR beta chains listed as cytomegalovirus-associated. Confirmation in vitro established that three CMV-associated chains were specific for CMV antigens. Reports indicated that the classifier achieved high specificity and sensitivity in diagnosing cytomegalovirus status.

V lost 6 bases and J lost 8, with 10 bases in between. This CDR3 comprises 12 residues. CDR1 and CDR2 from the germline V gene are MNHEY and SVGAGI. TCRdb keeps only in-frame clones here, not all; method: immunoSEQ multiplex PCR. In the table there are a few hundred thousand clones, just over 85% of which are singletons. A word on this clone: Its antigen remains unidentified.

V usage is TRBV6-5 and J usage is TRBJ1-4; D not resolved. The source is a woman aged 18 to 35 in good health and CMV-seronegative. The sample comprised PBMCs. CDR3 sequence: CASSPLGEKLFF. DNA for the CDR3: TGTGCCAGCAGCCCACTAGGCGAAAAACTGTTTTTT.